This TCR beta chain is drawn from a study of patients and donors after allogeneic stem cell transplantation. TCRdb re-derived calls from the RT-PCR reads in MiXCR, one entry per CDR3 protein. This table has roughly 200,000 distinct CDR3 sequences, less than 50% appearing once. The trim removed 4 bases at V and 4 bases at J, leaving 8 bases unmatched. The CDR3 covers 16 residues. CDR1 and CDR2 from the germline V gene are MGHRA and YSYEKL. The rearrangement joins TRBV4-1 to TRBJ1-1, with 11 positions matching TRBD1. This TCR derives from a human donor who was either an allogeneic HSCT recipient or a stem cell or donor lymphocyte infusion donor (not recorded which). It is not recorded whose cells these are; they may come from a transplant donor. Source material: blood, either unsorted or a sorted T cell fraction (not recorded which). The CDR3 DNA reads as TGCGCCAGCAGCCTTGGACAGGGGGCGTTTGGCACTGAAGCTTTCTTT. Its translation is CASSLGQGAFGTEAFF.